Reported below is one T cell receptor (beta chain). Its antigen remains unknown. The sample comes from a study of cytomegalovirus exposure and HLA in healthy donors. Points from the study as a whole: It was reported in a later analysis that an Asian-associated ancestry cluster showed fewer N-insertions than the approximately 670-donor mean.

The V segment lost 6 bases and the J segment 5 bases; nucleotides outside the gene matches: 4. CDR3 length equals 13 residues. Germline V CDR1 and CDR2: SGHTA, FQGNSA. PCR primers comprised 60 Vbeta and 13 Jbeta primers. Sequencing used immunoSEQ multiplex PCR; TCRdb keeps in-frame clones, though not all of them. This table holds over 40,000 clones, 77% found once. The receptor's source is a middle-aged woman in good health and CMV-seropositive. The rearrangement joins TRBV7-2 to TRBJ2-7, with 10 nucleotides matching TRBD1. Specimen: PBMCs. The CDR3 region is CASRWTGGNEQYF. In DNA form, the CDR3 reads TGTGCCAGCAGGTGGACAGGGGGGAACGAGCAGTACTTC.